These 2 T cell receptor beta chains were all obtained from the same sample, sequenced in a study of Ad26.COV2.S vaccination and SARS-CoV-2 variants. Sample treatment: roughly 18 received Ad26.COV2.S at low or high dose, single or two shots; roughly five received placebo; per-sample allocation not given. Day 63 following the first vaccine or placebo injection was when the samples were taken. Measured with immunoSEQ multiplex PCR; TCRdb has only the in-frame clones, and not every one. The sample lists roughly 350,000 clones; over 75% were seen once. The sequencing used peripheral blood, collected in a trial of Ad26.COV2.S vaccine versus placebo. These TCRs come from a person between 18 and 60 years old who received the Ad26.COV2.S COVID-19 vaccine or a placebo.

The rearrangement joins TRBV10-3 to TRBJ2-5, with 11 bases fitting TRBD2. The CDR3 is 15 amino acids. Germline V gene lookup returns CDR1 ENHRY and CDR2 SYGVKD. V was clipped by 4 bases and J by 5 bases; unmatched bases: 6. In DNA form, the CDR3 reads TGTGCCATCAGTGCTCTAGCGGGGGGCCGGGAGACCCAGTACTTC. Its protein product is CAISALAGGRETQYF.

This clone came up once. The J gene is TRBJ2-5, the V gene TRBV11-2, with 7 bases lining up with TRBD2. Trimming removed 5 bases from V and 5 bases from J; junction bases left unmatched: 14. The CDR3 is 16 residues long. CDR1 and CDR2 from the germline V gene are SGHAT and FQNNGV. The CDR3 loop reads CASSAVTGGLLETQYF. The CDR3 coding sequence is TGTGCCAGCAGCGCCGTAACGGGGGGTCTCCTCGAGACCCAGTACTTC.